This T cell receptor (beta chain) was identified during a study of CXCR3-negative and CXCR3-positive naive CD8 T cells. Looking at the study overall: Cumulative TRB read yield was roughly 140 million, averaging about 1.5 +/- 0.3 million per library.

This CDR3 is 15 amino acids long. Germline assignment: CDR1 SEHNR and CDR2 FQNEAQ (reference sequence). 5' RACE that incorporated UMI labels was used to prepare the TRB cDNA libraries. After re-calling the 5' RACE reads, TCRdb lists one entry per CDR3 protein, DNA absent. This listing includes some 130,000 distinct CDR3 sequences. The chain combines TRBV7-9 with TRBJ2-1; without DNA, the TCRdb call of TRBD2 cannot be checked. This receptor was obtained from a human donor in good health. Some clones in this sample may be carry-over from other donors' samples. The sample taken for sequencing was naive CXCR3- CD8+ T cells from blood. Subset noted: CD45RO-CCR7+CD27+CD95- naive CD8+ T cells lacking CXCR3 (TNR3-). The CDR3 spells CASRLLGTKYNEQFF. The whole variable domain, filled in from reference TRBV7-9 and TRBJ2-1, reads DTGVSQNPRHKITKRGQNVTFRCDPISEHNRLYWYRQTLGQGPEFLTYFQNEAQLEKSRLLSDRFSAERPKGSFSTLEIQRTEQGDSAMYLCASRLLGTKYNEQFFGPGTRLTVL.